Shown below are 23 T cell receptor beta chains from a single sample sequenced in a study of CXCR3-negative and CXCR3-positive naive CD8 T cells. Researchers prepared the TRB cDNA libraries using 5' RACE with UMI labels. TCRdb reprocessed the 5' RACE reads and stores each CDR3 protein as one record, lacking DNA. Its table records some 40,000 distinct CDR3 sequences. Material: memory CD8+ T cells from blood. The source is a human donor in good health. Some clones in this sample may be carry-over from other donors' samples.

CDR3 sequence: CASSLPRIPEETQYF. The gene calls are TRBV7-9 and TRBJ2-5. There are 15 residues in the CDR3. Germline CDR1 is SEHNR and CDR2 is FQNEAQ (reference sequence).

The CDR3 sequence is CASSEPSGSYEQYF. The chain links TRBV28 to TRBJ2-7; TCRdb calls TRBD2, which cannot be checked without DNA. The CDR3 spans 14 residues. Germline assignment: CDR1 MDHEN and CDR2 SYDVKM.

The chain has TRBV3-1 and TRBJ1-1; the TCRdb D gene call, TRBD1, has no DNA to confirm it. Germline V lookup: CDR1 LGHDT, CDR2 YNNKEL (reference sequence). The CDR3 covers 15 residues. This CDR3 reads CASSTTGQQGSEAFF.

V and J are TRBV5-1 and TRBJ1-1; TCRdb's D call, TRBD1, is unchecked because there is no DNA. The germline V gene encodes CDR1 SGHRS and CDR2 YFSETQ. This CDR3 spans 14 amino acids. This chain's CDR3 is CASSLYRLNTEAFF.

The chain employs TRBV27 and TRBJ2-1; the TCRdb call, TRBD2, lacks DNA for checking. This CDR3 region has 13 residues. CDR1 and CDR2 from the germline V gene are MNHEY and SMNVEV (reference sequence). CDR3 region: CASIGGGLNEQFF.

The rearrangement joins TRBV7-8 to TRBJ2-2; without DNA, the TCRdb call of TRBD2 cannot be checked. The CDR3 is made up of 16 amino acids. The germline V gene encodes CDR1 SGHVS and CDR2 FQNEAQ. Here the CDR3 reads CASSLGGGFDTGELFF.

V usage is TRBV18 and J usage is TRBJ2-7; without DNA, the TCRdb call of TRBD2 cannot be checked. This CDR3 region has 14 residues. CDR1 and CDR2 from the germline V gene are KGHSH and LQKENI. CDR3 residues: CASSPNGGAGEQYF. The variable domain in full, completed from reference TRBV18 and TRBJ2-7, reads NAGVMQNPRHLVRRRGQEARLRCSPMKGHSHVYWYRQLPEEGLKFMVYLQKENIIDESGMPKERFSAEFPKEGPSILRIQQVVRGDSAAYFCASSPNGGAGEQYFGPGTRLTVT.

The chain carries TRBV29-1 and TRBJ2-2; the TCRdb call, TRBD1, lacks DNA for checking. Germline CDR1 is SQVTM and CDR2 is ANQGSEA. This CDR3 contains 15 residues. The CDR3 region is CSVDETGGDNGELFF.

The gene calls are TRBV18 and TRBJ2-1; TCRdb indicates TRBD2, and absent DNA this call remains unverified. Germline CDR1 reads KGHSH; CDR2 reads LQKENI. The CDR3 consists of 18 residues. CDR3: CASSPVREDRSSYNEQFF. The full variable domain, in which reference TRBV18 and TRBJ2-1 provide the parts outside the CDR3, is NAGVMQNPRHLVRRRGQEARLRCSPMKGHSHVYWYRQLPEEGLKFMVYLQKENIIDESGMPKERFSAEFPKEGPSILRIQQVVRGDSAAYFCASSPVREDRSSYNEQFFGPGTRLTVL.

The CDR3 is CASSYSYSGANVLTF. The chain employs TRBV6-5 and TRBJ2-6. This CDR3 spans 15 amino acids. Germline V gene data show CDR1 as MNHEY and CDR2 as SVGAGI.

CDR3 sequence: CASSQGRGQGSFYEQYF. The chain joins TRBV14 to TRBJ2-7; no DNA is available, so the TRBD1 call from TCRdb remains unchecked. The CDR3 is made up of 17 amino acids. The germline CDR1 and CDR2 sequences are SGHDN and FVKESK.

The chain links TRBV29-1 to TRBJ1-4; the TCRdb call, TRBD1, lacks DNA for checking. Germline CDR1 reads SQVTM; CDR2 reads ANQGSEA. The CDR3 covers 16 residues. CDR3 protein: CSVEDVSETQGAKLFF.

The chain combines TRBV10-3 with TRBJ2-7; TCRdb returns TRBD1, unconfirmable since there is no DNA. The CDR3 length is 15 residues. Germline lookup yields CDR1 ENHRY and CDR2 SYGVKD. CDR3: CAISTTGQAAYEQYF.

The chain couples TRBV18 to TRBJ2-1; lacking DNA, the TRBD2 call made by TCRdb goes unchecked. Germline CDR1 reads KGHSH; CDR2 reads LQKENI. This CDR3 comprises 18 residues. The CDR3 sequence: CASASRTKADFSYNEQFF.

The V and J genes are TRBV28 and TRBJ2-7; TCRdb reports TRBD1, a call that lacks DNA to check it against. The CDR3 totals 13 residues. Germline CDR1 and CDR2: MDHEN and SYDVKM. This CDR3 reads CASIQAGTYEQYF.

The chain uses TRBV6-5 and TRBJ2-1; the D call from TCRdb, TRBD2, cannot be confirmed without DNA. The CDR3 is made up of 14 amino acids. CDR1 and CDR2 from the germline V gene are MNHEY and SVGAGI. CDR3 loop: CASSEAGRSNEQFF.

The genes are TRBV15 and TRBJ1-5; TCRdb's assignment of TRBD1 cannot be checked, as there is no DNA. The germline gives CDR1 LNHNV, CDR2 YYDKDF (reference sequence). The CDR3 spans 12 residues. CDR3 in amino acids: CATSREGQSQHF.

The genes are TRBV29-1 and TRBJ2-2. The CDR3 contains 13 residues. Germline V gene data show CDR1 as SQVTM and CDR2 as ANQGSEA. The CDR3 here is CSFLGGHTGELFF.

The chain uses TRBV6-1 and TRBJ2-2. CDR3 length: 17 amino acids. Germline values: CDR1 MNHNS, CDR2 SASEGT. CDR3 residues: CASSQALQTFPTGELFF.

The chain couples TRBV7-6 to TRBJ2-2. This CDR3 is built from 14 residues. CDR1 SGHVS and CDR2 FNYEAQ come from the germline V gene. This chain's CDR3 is CASSLSGNTGELFF.

The chain's CDR3 is CASSPPGLGEQFF. The V call is TRBV7-9, the J call TRBJ2-1; TCRdb lists TRBD2, though no DNA is available to test this call. CDR1 is SEHNR, CDR2 FQNEAQ, per germline (reference sequence). The CDR3 has 13 residues.

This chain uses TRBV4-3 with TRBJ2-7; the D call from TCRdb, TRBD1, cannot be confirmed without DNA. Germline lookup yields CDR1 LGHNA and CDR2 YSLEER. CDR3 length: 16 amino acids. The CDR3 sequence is CASSQGRDRVGYEQYF.

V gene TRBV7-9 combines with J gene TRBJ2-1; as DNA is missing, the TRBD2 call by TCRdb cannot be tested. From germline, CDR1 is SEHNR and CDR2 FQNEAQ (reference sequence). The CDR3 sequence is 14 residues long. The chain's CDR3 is CASSLLTRYNEQFF.